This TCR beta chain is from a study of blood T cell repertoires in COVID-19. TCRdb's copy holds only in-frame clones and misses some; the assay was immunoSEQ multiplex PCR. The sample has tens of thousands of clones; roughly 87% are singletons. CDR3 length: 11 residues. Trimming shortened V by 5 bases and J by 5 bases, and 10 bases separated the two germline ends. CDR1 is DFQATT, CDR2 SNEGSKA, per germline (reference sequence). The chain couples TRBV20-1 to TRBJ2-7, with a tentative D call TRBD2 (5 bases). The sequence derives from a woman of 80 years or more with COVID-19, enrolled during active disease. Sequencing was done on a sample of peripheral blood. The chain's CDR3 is CSAAHGDEQYF. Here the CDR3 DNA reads TGCAGTGCTGCCCACGGGGACGAGCAGTACTTC.